A single sample is the source of the 26 T cell receptor beta chains below, sequenced in a study of molecular identifiers for immune sequencing clone quantification. TCRdb re-called the PCR reads with MiXCR, one entry per CDR3 protein. The profile shows just over 95,000 distinct CDR3 sequences, approximately 24% of them singletons. The sample comprised naive CD8+ T cells from blood, with Jurkat cell RNA spiked in. Subset in this sample: FACS-sorted CD8+CD4-CCR7+CD45RA+ naive T cells. The receptor source for this set is a human donor in good health. Some libraries in this study had Jurkat cell RNA spiked in.

This clonotype was counted many times. This chain connects TRBV4-1 to TRBJ2-7, with TRBD1 matching 11 bases. CDR1 MGHRA and CDR2 YSYEKL come from the germline V gene. J lost 3 bases, V lost 4 bases, and 5 bases had no gene match. This CDR3 has 15 residues. The chain's CDR3 is CASSLRTGGRYEQYF. The CDR3 DNA reads TGCGCCAGCAGCCTCCGGACAGGGGGCCGCTACGAGCAGTACTTC.

Points on this clonotype: One base away lies a much larger clone, so this may be a sequencing read error. The chain uses TRBV4-2 and TRBJ1-1; D call uncertain. The CDR3 loop spans 14 amino acids. V gave up 4 bases and J gave up 1 base, with 10 bases separating them. Germline assignment: CDR1 LGHNA and CDR2 YNFKEQ. CDR3 nucleotide sequence: TGTGCCAGCAGCCTAGTTAAGTCGAACACTGAAGCTTTCTTT. Translating gives CASSLVKSNTEAFF.

The sample holds a few counts of this clonotype. V usage is TRBV29-1 and J usage is TRBJ1-2; 7 nucleotides agree with TRBD1. CDR3 length equals 14 residues. The germline gives CDR1 SQVTM, CDR2 ANQGSEA. Losses at the gene ends were 7 bases for V and 3 bases for J; bases not matched to a gene: 11. The CDR3 nucleotides read TGCAGCGCCTCGGCAGGGGGTCCCTACTATGGCTACACCTTC. Protein sequence: CSASAGGPYYGYTF.

In its sample, this clonotype was seen a few times. The chain has TRBV13 and TRBJ2-1; 8 bases agree with TRBD2. With 5 bases clipped from V and 9 bases from J, the junction kept 15 bases outside the gene matches. Per the germline V gene, CDR1 is PRHDT and CDR2 is FYEKMQ (reference sequence). This CDR3 region has 16 residues. This CDR3 is CASSPYGTSRWSEQFF. CDR3 DNA sequence: TGTGCCAGCAGCCCATACGGGACTAGTCGGTGGAGTGAGCAGTTCTTC.

This chain uses TRBV4-1 with TRBJ2-1; no clear D. The CDR3 has 15 amino acids. Trimming cost V 1 base and J 0 bases, with 7 bases left between them. Germline loops: CDR1 MGHRA, CDR2 YSYEKL. Written as DNA, the CDR3 is TGCGCCAGCAGCCAAGCAGTTAGCTCCTACAATGAGCAGTTCTTC. It specifies CASSQAVSSYNEQFF.

In its sample, this clonotype was seen a few times. A much more abundant neighbour one base away suggests this may be a read error. V is TRBV29-1 and J is TRBJ1-1; D is ambiguous. The CDR3 loop spans 11 amino acids. Germline V gene sequence: CDR1 SQVTM, CDR2 ANQGSEA. The V gene lost 4 bases and the J gene lost 4 bases, with 7 bases spanning the gap. CDR3 sequence reads: CSVVAITEAFF. CDR3 DNA sequence: TGCAGCGTTGTTGCGATCACTGAAGCTTTCTTT.

The CDR3 loop is CASSIATRSNQPQHF. The CDR3 DNA reads TGTGCCAGTAGTATCGCGACAAGAAGCAATCAGCCCCAGCATTTT. The chain has TRBV19 and TRBJ1-5; D ambiguous. Deletions cut 3 bases from V and 1 base from J, with 10 bases between. The germline gives CDR1 LNHDA, CDR2 SQIVND (reference sequence). There are 15 residues in the CDR3.

This clonotype was observed many times. This sequence joins TRBV4-3 and TRBJ2-7, with TRBD2 identical over 9 bases. With 3 bases clipped from V and 2 bases from J, the junction kept 5 bases outside the gene matches. This CDR3 has 15 residues. In germline, CDR1 is LGHNA, CDR2 YSLEER. The CDR3 DNA sequence: TGCGCCAGCAGCCACTCCAGCGGGAGGCCCTACGAGCAGTACTTC. Translated, it gives CASSHSSGRPYEQYF.

The chain employs TRBV7-2 and TRBJ1-4, with D perhaps matching TRBD1 (6 bases). The CDR3 has 16 residues. Trimming cost V 5 bases and J 10 bases, with 23 bases left between them. The germline V gene encodes CDR1 SGHTA and CDR2 FQGNSA. The CDR3 is CASSPPRGWAGGKLFF. CDR3 sequence (DNA): TGTGCCAGCAGCCCCCCCAGGGGATGGGCGGGGGGAAAACTGTTTTTT.

This clonotype turned up a few times. The V and J genes are TRBV6-2 or TRBV6-3 and TRBJ2-1; TRBD1 matches at 8 bases. With V trimmed by 5 bases and J by 6 bases, 6 bases remained unmatched. This CDR3 region has 14 residues. Germline values: CDR1 MNHEY, CDR2 SVGEGT. The CDR3 nucleotides read TGTGCCAGCAGTAAACTAACAGGGGGCAATGAGCAGTTCTTC. Its translation: CASSKLTGGNEQFF.

In this sample, this clonotype turned up many times. J is TRBJ2-7 and V is TRBV5-1, with no clear D. Looked up from germline, CDR1 is SGHRS and CDR2 is YFSETQ. The CDR3 is 14 amino acids. V lost 0 bases and J lost 2, with 9 bases in between. CDR3 amino acids: CASSLAGTAYEQYF. CDR3 sequence (DNA): TGCGCCAGCAGCTTGGCTGGCACAGCCTACGAGCAGTACTTC.

This clonotype is judged medium-sized. This sequence joins TRBV7-9 and TRBJ1-1, with unresolved D. This CDR3 comprises 12 residues. The V and J ends lost 1 base and 0 bases respectively, with 0 bases between them. Germline CDR1 SEHNR, CDR2 FQNEAQ (reference sequence). CDR3 nucleotides: TGTGCCAGCAGCTTAGTGAACACTGAAGCTTTCTTT. Its protein is CASSLVNTEAFF.

V and J are TRBV13 and TRBJ1-1, with 7 bases that match TRBD1. After removal of 5 bases from V and 10 bases from J, the junction contained 10 bases not matched to a gene. Looked up from germline, CDR1 is PRHDT and CDR2 is FYEKMQ (reference sequence). The CDR3 loop spans 13 amino acids. The CDR3 region has the DNA TGTGCCAGCAGCGCGACAGGGAATTTCGGAGCTTTCTTT. As protein: CASSATGNFGAFF. Together with reference TRBV13 and TRBJ1-1, the CDR3 gives the full variable domain: AAGVIQSPRHLIKEKRETATLKCYPIPRHDTVYWYQQGPGQDPQFLISFYEKMQSDKGSIPDRFSAQQFSDYHSELNMSSLELGDSALYFCASSATGNFGAFFGQGTRLTVV.

This clonotype was picked up many times. The chain links TRBV27 to TRBJ2-5; D is possibly TRBD1 (6 bases). V lost 1 base, J lost 2 bases, and 8 bases lay in between. The CDR3 covers 14 residues. The germline gives CDR1 MNHEY, CDR2 SMNVEV (reference sequence). This CDR3 is CASSLWQGQETQYF. CDR3 sequence (DNA): TGTGCCAGCAGTTTATGGCAGGGGCAAGAGACCCAGTACTTC.

The chain employs TRBV3-1 and TRBJ1-2; D uncertain. Looked up from germline, CDR1 is LGHDT and CDR2 is YNNKEL (reference sequence). CDR3 length: 15 amino acids. V was trimmed by 4 bases and J by 8 bases, leaving 20 bases between them. CDR3 in amino acids: CASSPGSYQTVGYTF. The CDR3 DNA reads TGTGCCAGCAGCCCCGGGTCCTACCAGACGGTAGGCTACACCTTC.

The J gene is TRBJ2-4, the V gene TRBV12-3 or TRBV12-4, with 7 bases matching TRBD1. CDR3 length equals 17 residues. V was clipped by 6 bases and J by 1 base; unmatched bases: 12. The CDR3 bases are TGTGCCAGCAGCCAAACGACAGGGATGGAGGCCAAAAACATTCAGTACTTC. This sequence encodes CASSQTTGMEAKNIQYF.

This clonotype came up many times. The chain carries TRBV4-3 and TRBJ1-4, with D possibly matching TRBD1 (5 bases). The CDR3 extends over 16 amino acids. Per the germline V gene, CDR1 is LGHNA and CDR2 is YSLEER. V was shortened by 0 bases and J by 4 bases, with 12 bases between the two germline ends. The DNA of the CDR3 is TGCGCCAGCAGCCAAGATCAAGGGGCTCTTAATGAAAAACTGTTTTTT. This translates into CASSQDQGALNEKLFF.

This clonotype was seen ten or more times. The V call is TRBV29-1, the J call TRBJ2-7; maybe TRBD2 (6 bases). The CDR3 totals 13 residues. Trimming shortened V by 4 bases and J by 0 bases, and 10 bases separated the two germline ends. Germline V gene data show CDR1 as SQVTM and CDR2 as ANQGSEA. The CDR3 is CSVGGVSSYEQYF. The DNA of the CDR3 is TGCAGCGTTGGGGGGGTGAGCTCCTACGAGCAGTACTTC.

The table lists this clonotype with a few counts. V usage is TRBV24-1 and J usage is TRBJ1-5, with D maybe TRBD1 (6 bases). This CDR3 is built from 14 residues. Germline lookup yields CDR1 KGHDR and CDR2 SFDVKD. The germline V and J ends were trimmed by 7 bases and 2 bases, with 11 bases remaining between them. The CDR3 loop is CATSEQGGNQPQHF. In DNA, the CDR3 is TGTGCCACCAGCGAACAGGGTGGCAATCAGCCCCAGCATTTT.

This clonotype appeared a few times. The chain couples TRBV18 to TRBJ2-7; D is ambiguous. This CDR3 spans 17 amino acids. Germline CDR1 KGHSH, CDR2 LQKENI. Trimming shortened V by 0 bases and J by 0 bases, and 15 bases separated the two germline ends. The CDR3 DNA is TGTGCCAGCTCACCACCGGAACCTAGGCTTAGCTCCTACGAGCAGTACTTC. This translates into CASSPPEPRLSSYEQYF.

This clonotype was counted at least ten times. The chain couples TRBV5-8 to TRBJ1-4, with 7 bases lining up with TRBD1. Trimming cost V 0 bases and J 3 bases; bases outside gene matches: 2. Germline loops: CDR1 SGHTS, CDR2 YDEGEE. There are 15 residues in the CDR3. For the CDR3, the DNA is TGTGCCAGCAGCTTGGAGGGACAGTCTAATGAAAAACTGTTTTTT. This translates into CASSLEGQSNEKLFF.

A word on this clonotype: A much larger clone is a single base away; this may be a read error. The rearrangement links TRBV13 to TRBJ1-2; 9 nucleotides match TRBD1. Trimming took 4 bases from V and 9 from J; bases not matched to a gene: 12. Germline values: CDR1 PRHDT, CDR2 FYEKMQ (reference sequence). The CDR3 has 15 residues. The CDR3 DNA reads TGTGCCAGCAGCTACCGGGACAGGGAAAGGTATAGCTACACCTTC. Its protein is CASSYRDRERYSYTF. The complete variable domain, with remaining parts taken from reference TRBV13 and TRBJ1-2, reads AAGVIQSPRHLIKEKRETATLKCYPIPRHDTVYWYQQGPGQDPQFLISFYEKMQSDKGSIPDRFSAQQFSDYHSELNMSSLELGDSALYFCASSYRDRERYSYTFGSGTRLTVV.

At least ten counts were recorded for this clonotype. V usage is TRBV5-1 and J usage is TRBJ2-7, with no clear D. The CDR3 contains 11 residues. Germline CDR1 SGHRS, CDR2 YFSETQ. V was shortened by 5 bases and J by 3 bases, with 6 bases between the two germline ends. This CDR3 is CASRSGYEQYF. In nucleotides, the CDR3 is TGCGCCAGCAGGTCGGGCTACGAGCAGTACTTC.

V gene TRBV27 combines with J gene TRBJ2-2; 7 bases fit TRBD1. CDR1 is MNHEY and CDR2 is SMNVEV in the germline V gene (reference sequence). The CDR3 totals 16 residues. J was trimmed by 0 bases and V by 1 base; bases with no gene match: 2. CDR3 in amino acids: CASSLYGQANTGELFF. CDR3 DNA: TGTGCCAGCAGTTTATACGGACAGGCGAACACCGGGGAGCTGTTTTTT.

This clonotype was observed many times. The chain carries TRBV13 and TRBJ2-3, with 8 bases fitting TRBD1. CDR3 length: 14 amino acids. V shed 5 bases and J 0 bases; nucleotides not matched to a gene: 1. Germline V gene lookup returns CDR1 PRHDT and CDR2 FYEKMQ (reference sequence). CDR3 sequence (DNA): TGTGCCAGCAGCGGACAGGGAAGCACAGATACGCAGTATTTT. Translating it yields CASSGQGSTDTQYF.

The table lists this clonotype with a few counts. V and J are TRBV18 and TRBJ1-1; no clear D. The CDR3 consists of 12 residues. The germline CDR1 and CDR2 sequences are KGHSH and LQKENI. V was cut by 6 bases and J by 7 bases, with 12 bases left in between. The CDR3 loop is CASSEFKNEAFF. The CDR3 DNA is TGTGCCAGCTCCGAATTTAAGAATGAAGCTTTCTTT.